A selection of T cell receptor beta chains follows, all from one sample in a study of cytomegalovirus exposure and HLA in healthy donors. The method was immunoSEQ multiplex PCR; TCRdb's version includes in-frame clones alone and lacks a portion of them. The sample table includes some 130,000 clones. The sequenced sample consisted of PBMCs. These receptors all come from a man between 18 and 35 years old in good health and CMV-seronegative. Both conserved end residues are part of each CDR3. A D gene is named only where the DNA matches it firmly.

j_call d_call v_call cdr3_nt cdr3_aa
TRBJ2-7 . TRBV7-8 TGTGCCAGCAGCTTAGTGGCTCGGGGTTCCGACGAGCAGTACTTC CASSLVARGSDEQYF
TRBJ1-5 . TRBV7-6 TGTGCCAGCAGCCCAGAGGCGGGAAGGAATCAGCCCCAGCATTTT CASSPEAGRNQPQHF
TRBJ2-6 . TRBV7-9 TGTGCCAGCAGCTCCTTGGGGGGGCCCCCTGGGGCCAACGTCCTGACTTTC CASSSLGGPPGANVLTF
TRBJ1-4 TRBD1 TRBV6-5 TGTGCCAGCAGTTTCGACAGGGGCCGTGAAAAACTGTTTTTT CASSFDRGREKLFF
TRBJ1-5 . TRBV6-1 TGTGCCAGCAGTGAAGGCGGCAGGGGCAATCAGCCCCAGCATTTT CASSEGGRGNQPQHF
TRBJ2-7 TRBD2 TRBV9 TGTGCCAGCAGCGAGGCACGGGACTATGGGGCCCAGCAGTACTTC CASSEARDYGAQQYF
TRBJ1-1 . TRBV7-2 TGTGCCAGCAGCCCCGGACAGAACACTGAAGCTTTCTTT CASSPGQNTEAFF
TRBJ2-1 TRBD2 TRBV2 TGTGCCAGCAGTCAAAGTCCGGGACTACGTATAAATGAGCAGTTCTTC CASSQSPGLRINEQFF
TRBJ2-3 . TRBV9 TGTGCCAGCAGCGGGGAGGTGGGGCACGGCACAGATACGCAGTATTTT CASSGEVGHGTDTQYF
TRBJ2-4 . TRBV7-3 TGTGCCAGCAGCCAGGGCCTGGTTGGCAAAAACATTCAGTACTTC CASSQGLVGKNIQYF
TRBJ2-2 . TRBV9 TGTGCCAGCAGCGCTCCTAGCGTCGGCGCGAACACCGGGGAGCTGTTTTTT CASSAPSVGANTGELFF
TRBJ2-7 TRBD1 TRBV7-7 TGTGCTAGCAGCCCCGGACAGGGCTACTCCTACGAGCAGTACTTC CASSPGQGYSYEQYF
TRBJ1-2 TRBD1 TRBV5-1 TGCGCCAGCAGCTTGTCTCCTCGGGGACAGCAGAACTATGGCTACACCTTC CASSLSPRGQQNYGYTF
TRBJ1-2 . TRBV4-1 TGCGCCAGCAGCCAAGTCGTCCAGGTGATAAACTATGGCTACACCTTC CASSQVVQVINYGYTF
TRBJ1-1 TRBD1 TRBV10-2 TGCGCCAGCAGAGTCGACAGGGGGAACACTGAAGCTTTCTTT CASRVDRGNTEAFF
TRBJ1-5 TRBD1 TRBV10-1 TGCGCCAGCAGTTACGGACAGGGGGGGAATCAGCCCCAGCATTTT CASSYGQGGNQPQHF
TRBJ2-7 TRBD1 TRBV5-1 TGCGCCAGCAGCTGGACAGGGGACGAGCAGTACTTC CASSWTGDEQYF
TRBJ2-7 TRBD1 TRBV5-1 TGCGCCAGCAGCTTTGGGGGACAGACCACCTACGAGCAGTACTTC CASSFGGQTTYEQYF
TRBJ2-5 TRBD2 TRBV2 TGTGCCAGCAGTGAGAAGCGGGGAGAGACCCAGTACTTC CASSEKRGETQYF
TRBJ1-2 TRBD1 TRBV9 TGTGCCAGCAGCGTAGAAGGTACAGGGGAGGAAGGCTACACCTTC CASSVEGTGEEGYTF
TRBJ1-1 . TRBV5-4 TGTGCCAGCAGCTTGATCAGTCAGGGGAACACTGAAGCTTTCTTT CASSLISQGNTEAFF
TRBJ1-2 TRBD1 TRBV6-5 TGTGCCAGCACTAGACCCGGGACAGGAGTCTATGGCTACACCTTC CASTRPGTGVYGYTF
TRBJ2-4 TRBD2 TRBV14 TGTGCCAGCAGCCAACATATCCTGGGGGCTAGCGGGAGAAGCAAAAACATTCAGTACTTC CASSQHILGASGRSKNIQYF
TRBJ1-6 . TRBV11-2 TGTGCCAGCAGCTTAGGTCAGGATAATTCACCCCTCCACTTT CASSLGQDNSPLHF
TRBJ1-4 . TRBV7-3 TGTGCCAGCAGTCCTGATAGGGAGGCAAAACTGTTTTTT CASSPDREAKLFF
TRBJ2-7 TRBD1 TRBV4-3 TGCGCCAGCAGCCAAACCGGGACAGGGCTCTACGAGCAGTACTTC CASSQTGTGLYEQYF
TRBJ1-5 . TRBV19 TGTGCCAGTAGTACGGGGTATCAGCCCCAGCATTTT CASSTGYQPQHF
TRBJ1-4 . TRBV28 TGTGCCAGCAGTTTGTTGGGGCCGTTTAATGAAAAACTGTTTTTT CASSLLGPFNEKLFF
TRBJ2-2 . TRBV7-9 TGTGCCAGCCCAGGTAGTTCGGTCGGGGAGCTGTTTTTT CASPGSSVGELFF
TRBJ1-6 . TRBV11-2 TGTGCCAGCACCCCGGGACTGGGGAATTCACCCCTCCACTTT CASTPGLGNSPLHF
TRBJ1-2 TRBD1 TRBV29-1 TGCAGCGTTGTGGACAGGGATTACGGCTACACCTTC CSVVDRDYGYTF
TRBJ2-7 . TRBV11-3 TGTGCCAGCAGCTCCGGACTGATAGAGCAGTACTTC CASSSGLIEQYF
TRBJ2-1 TRBD1 TRBV15 TGTGCCACCAGCAGAGAGACAGGGGTTAGGAATGAGCAGTTCTTC CATSRETGVRNEQFF
TRBJ2-5 TRBD2 TRBV9 TGTGCCAGCAGCGTTCTAGCGGGGCCGCAAGAGACCCAGTACTTC CASSVLAGPQETQYF
TRBJ1-4 . TRBV9 TGTGCCAGCAGCGTAGATGGAGGGATCGGTGAAAAACTGTTTTTT CASSVDGGIGEKLFF
TRBJ1-2 TRBD1 TRBV5-4 TGTGCCAGCAGCCCTATCCGGGACAGGGATCATGGCTACACCTTC CASSPIRDRDHGYTF
TRBJ2-5 . TRBV6-5 TGTGCCAGCAGTTATGGGCGTCAAGGGGACCAGTACTTC CASSYGRQGDQYF
TRBJ2-1 TRBD2 TRBV7-9 TGTGCCAGCGGCGAAAGCGGGGGGTACAATGAGCAGTTCTTC CASGESGGYNEQFF
TRBJ1-1 . TRBV28 TGTGCCAGCAGTTTGTCGGGTCCCACTGAAGCTTTCTTT CASSLSGPTEAFF
TRBJ2-7 TRBD1 TRBV5-1 TGCGCCAGCAGCGCCGGGACAGGGATCTACGAGCAGTACTTC CASSAGTGIYEQYF
TRBJ1-2 TRBD1 TRBV28 TGTGCCAGCAGTTTACAGGTACCGGGACAGAGTCTATACACCTTC CASSLQVPGQSLYTF
TRBJ2-7 TRBD2 TRBV9 TGTGCCAGCAGCCAACCTAGGACTAGCGTAACCTACGAGCAGTACTTC CASSQPRTSVTYEQYF
TRBJ1-2 TRBD1 TRBV6-1 TGTGCCAGCAGTGAATCACCGGGACAGGGAATTGGCTACACCTTC CASSESPGQGIGYTF
TRBJ2-1 TRBD1 TRBV27 TGTGCCAGCAGTGCCGCCGGGACAGGGGGGGTTCCCCGGTCCTACAATGAGCAGTTCTTC CASSAAGTGGVPRSYNEQFF
TRBJ1-4 TRBD1 TRBV2 TGTGCCAGCAGTGGGTGGGGACAGGGGAATGAAAAACTGTTTTTT CASSGWGQGNEKLFF
TRBJ2-2 . TRBV27 TGTGCCAGCAGTTTAGGAGGGGCCACCGGGGAGCTGTTTTTT CASSLGGATGELFF
TRBJ2-1 . TRBV5-1 TGCGCCAGCAGCGCCACTACAGGGTTCTATTCCTACAATGAGCAGTTCTTC CASSATTGFYSYNEQFF
TRBJ1-1 . TRBV6-6 TGTGCCAGCAGTGGCCCCACTGAAGCTTTCTTT CASSGPTEAFF
TRBJ2-1 TRBD1 TRBV4-2 TGTGCCAGCAGCCAAGATACCCGACAGGGGAACTACAATGAGCAGTTCTTC CASSQDTRQGNYNEQFF
TRBJ2-4 TRBD2 TRBV11-1 TGTGCCAGCAGCTTCGGGCTAGCGGGAGCCAAAAACATTCAGTACTTC CASSFGLAGAKNIQYF
TRBJ2-7 . TRBV5-4 TGTGCCAGCAGCTTGGTCGACAGTCCCTACGAGCAGTACTTC CASSLVDSPYEQYF
TRBJ2-7 . TRBV13 TGTGCCAGCAGCTTCCAGGGATCCTACGAGCAGTACTTC CASSFQGSYEQYF
TRBJ2-3 . TRBV6-5 TGTGCCAGCAGCTCTCCAGGGTTTTCGCAGTATTTT CASSSPGFSQYF